Presented here are 24 T cell receptor beta chains from one specimen sequenced in a study of cytomegalovirus exposure and HLA in healthy donors. 60 Vbeta and 13 Jbeta primers were used in PCR. Sequenced by immunoSEQ multiplex PCR; TCRdb stores in-frame clones only, minus some. In the table there are 150,000 to 200,000 clones, roughly 80% of which are singletons. The specimen was PBMCs. The receptors stem from a man aged 18 to 35 in good health and CMV-seronegative.

The chain is built from TRBV19 and TRBJ2-1, with 8 bases lining up with TRBD2. With 4 bases clipped from V and 5 bases from J, the junction kept 4 bases outside the gene matches. The germline V gene has CDR1 LNHDA and CDR2 SQIVND (reference sequence). The CDR3 has 14 amino acids. CDR3 nucleotides: TGTGCCAGTAGTAGGAACGGGAGGGACAATGAGCAGTTCTTC. This sequence encodes CASSRNGRDNEQFF. Full variable domain (remainder filled in from reference TRBV19 and TRBJ2-1): DGGITQSPKYLFRKEGQNVTLSCEQNLNHDAMYWYRQDPGQGLRLIYYSQIVNDFQKGDIAEGYSVSREKKESFPLTVTSAQKNPTAFYLCASSRNGRDNEQFFGPGTRLTVL.

The genes are TRBV9 and TRBJ2-7; 9 bases agree with TRBD1. Germline-derived CDR1 and CDR2 are SGDLS and YYNGEE. Germline trimming cut 4 bases from V and 6 bases from J; bases unmatched to any gene: 11. CDR3 length equals 15 residues. The CDR3 region is CASSPRQGGTIEQYF. CDR3 coding DNA: TGTGCCAGCAGCCCCCGACAGGGGGGAACTATCGAGCAGTACTTC.

V is TRBV7-2 and J is TRBJ2-7; D is possibly TRBD1 (6 bases). V dropped 0 bases and J dropped 0 bases, with 18 bases sitting between them. Per germline, CDR1 SGHTA and CDR2 FQGNSA. CDR3 length: 18 residues. As DNA, the CDR3 is TGTGCCAGCAGCTTAGCGGGTCAGGGGCACCTTAGCTCCTACGAGCAGTACTTC. This encodes CASSLAGQGHLSSYEQYF.

The J gene is TRBJ2-3, the V gene TRBV1; TRBD2 is taken as the D call from the table, unchecked against the DNA. TRBV1 is shown as a pseudogene. This CDR3 has 16 amino acids. CDR3 region: CTSRGLARRGTDTQYF. The DNA for the CDR3 is TGCACCAGTAGGGGACTAGCTCGGAGAGGCACAGATACGCAGTATTTT.

The chain's CDR3 is CASSLVNRNTEAFF. DNA for the CDR3: TGTGCCAGCAGCTTAGTAAACAGGAACACTGAAGCTTTCTTT. The rearrangement joins TRBV7-9 to TRBJ1-1; D unresolved. The germline V gene encodes CDR1 SEHNR and CDR2 FQNEAQ (reference sequence). This CDR3 has 14 residues. Trimming took 1 base from V and 1 from J, leaving 7 bases between them.

The chain couples TRBV28 to TRBJ1-4; D is possibly TRBD1 (5 bases). CDR1 MDHEN and CDR2 SYDVKM come from the germline V gene. This CDR3 comprises 15 residues. With 6 bases removed from V and 5 bases from J, the gap between germline ends came to 16 bases. This chain's CDR3 is CASSRGWGVNEKLFF. DNA of the CDR3: TGTGCCAGCAGCCGAGGATGGGGGGTCAATGAAAAACTGTTTTTT.

The chain recombines TRBV27 with TRBJ2-7, with 8 bases identical to TRBD1. V gave up 0 bases and J gave up 4 bases; unmatched junction bases: 5. The germline V gene has CDR1 MNHEY and CDR2 SMNVEV (reference sequence). This CDR3 has 15 residues. The CDR3 coding sequence is TGTGCCAGCAGTTTATCGAGCGACAGGGGATACGAGCAGTACTTC. It encodes CASSLSSDRGYEQYF.

V and J are TRBV6-5 and TRBJ2-7; the D gene is possibly TRBD1 (6 bases). Trimming took off 5 bases at V and 6 bases at J, with 11 bases between the two ends. Per germline, CDR1 MNHEY and CDR2 SVGAGI. The CDR3 covers 12 residues. The chain's CDR3 is CASSQSRGEQYF. The DNA of the CDR3 is TGTGCCAGCAGTCAATCCAGGGGCGAGCAGTACTTC.

In DNA, the CDR3 is TGTGCCAGCAGCGTAACTACAGGATGGAATGAAAAACTGTTTTTT. It codes for CASSVTTGWNEKLFF. V and J are TRBV9 and TRBJ1-4; tentative D call: TRBD1 (5 bases). Germline V CDR1 and CDR2: SGDLS, YYNGEE. The CDR3 spans 15 residues. The V gene lost 1 base and the J gene lost 5 bases, with 12 bases spanning the gap.

The chain is built from TRBV5-1 and TRBJ2-7; TRBD2 aligns across 8 bases. After removal of 1 base from V and 6 bases from J, the junction contained 3 bases not matched to a gene. This CDR3 region has 13 residues. Germline-derived CDR1 and CDR2 are SGHRS and YFSETQ. CDR3 coding DNA: TGCGCCAGCAGCTTGTCCGGGAGGGGCGAGCAGTACTTC. This translates into CASSLSGRGEQYF.

The rearrangement links TRBV7-3 to TRBJ1-6; maybe TRBD1 (5 bases). The CDR3 contains 12 residues. V lost 5 bases to trimming and J lost 10 bases, with 9 bases between them. Per the germline V gene, CDR1 is SGHTA and CDR2 is FQGTGA. The CDR3 coding sequence is TGTGCCAGCAGCCACCAGGGCTCACCCCTCCACTTT. It is translated as CASSHQGSPLHF.

The chain employs TRBV10-3 and TRBJ1-2; TRBD1 matches 7 bases. In germline, CDR1 is ENHRY, CDR2 SYGVKD. V shed 1 base and J 2 bases; nucleotides not matched to a gene: 1. This CDR3 contains 14 residues. The CDR3 sequence is CAISELGQNYGYTF. The CDR3, as DNA: TGTGCCATCAGTGAGTTGGGACAGAACTATGGCTACACCTTC.

J is TRBJ2-7 and V is TRBV7-2, with D maybe TRBD1 (6 bases). The germline V gene encodes CDR1 SGHTA and CDR2 FQGNSA. The CDR3 is 15 residues long. Between the trimmed V and J ends, which lost 5 bases and 4 bases, there was a span of 18 bases. In DNA, the CDR3 is TGTGCCAGCAGCGTTGGCCCGAGGGGGTATTACGAGCAGTACTTC. Amino acid sequence: CASSVGPRGYYEQYF.

This chain uses TRBV18 with TRBJ1-1; perhaps TRBD1 as D (6 bases). Germline lookup yields CDR1 KGHSH and CDR2 LQKENI. The CDR3 runs to 13 residues. The V and J ends lost 3 bases and 4 bases respectively, with 9 bases between them. CDR3 sequence reads: CASSPQGTTEAFF. The CDR3 DNA reads as TGTGCCAGCTCACCGCAGGGGACCACTGAAGCTTTCTTT.

The CDR3 region is CASSLLRGGQFF. In DNA, the CDR3 is TGTGCCAGCAGTTTATTAAGGGGAGGGCAGTTCTTC. This rearrangement joins TRBV28 to TRBJ2-1; a weak D match, TRBD2 (6 bases). The germline CDR1 and CDR2 sequences are MDHEN and SYDVKM. V was shortened by 1 base and J by 12 bases, with 10 bases between the two germline ends. This CDR3 is 12 amino acids long.

The J gene is TRBJ2-5, the V gene TRBV11-3; 9 bases are a match to TRBD1. The J call may be in error: the DNA end matches TRBJ2-7 better. Germline V gene sequence: CDR1 SGHNT, CDR2 YENEEA. CDR3 length: 14 residues. Here the CDR3 reads CASSLGGTGYEQYF. CDR3 DNA sequence: TGTGCCAGCAGCTTAGGAGGGACAGGGTACGAGCAGTACTTC.

The table lists this clone with a few counts. The V gene is TRBV5-1, the J gene TRBJ1-1; 7 nucleotides match TRBD1. The germline V gene has CDR1 SGHRS and CDR2 YFSETQ. The length of the CDR3 is 14 residues. V lost 0 bases to trimming and J lost 4 bases; unmatched junction nucleotides: 3. CDR3 sequence: CASSLEGGSTEAFF. The CDR3 coding sequence is TGCGCCAGCAGCTTGGAAGGGGGCTCCACTGAAGCTTTCTTT. Combining the CDR3 with reference TRBV5-1 and TRBJ1-1 gives the whole variable domain KAGVTQTPRYLIKTRGQQVTLSCSPISGHRSVSWYQQTPGQGLQFLFEYFSETQRNKGNFPGRFSGRQFSNSRSEMNVSTLELGDSALYLCASSLEGGSTEAFFGQGTRLTVV.

The chain employs TRBV28 and TRBJ1-3, with no clear D. The CDR3 contains 14 residues. V was cut by 7 bases and J by 0 bases, with 10 bases left in between. Germline V gives CDR1 MDHEN, CDR2 SYDVKM. The CDR3 nucleotides are TGTGCCAGCATTCTACGGGACTCTGGAAACACCATATATTTT. Its protein is CASILRDSGNTIYF.

The rearrangement uses TRBV30 and TRBJ1-6, with TRBD1 matching over 7 bases. Losses at the gene ends were 3 bases for V and 9 bases for J; bases not matched to a gene: 5. There are 13 residues in the CDR3. CDR1 GTSNPN and CDR2 SVGIG come from the germline V gene (reference sequence). The CDR3 region is CAWSEGAGSPLHF. The CDR3 nucleotides read TGTGCCTGGAGCGAGGGGGCTGGTTCACCCCTCCACTTT.

The rearrangement links TRBV5-4 to TRBJ2-3; D remains ambiguous. This CDR3 has 12 residues. The germline gives CDR1 SGHNT, CDR2 YYREEE (reference sequence). The V end lost 3 bases, the J end lost 4 bases, and 6 bases lay between the germline ends. CDR3: CASSSVSDTQYF. In DNA form, the CDR3 reads TGTGCCAGCAGCTCTGTTTCAGATACGCAGTATTTT.

V usage is TRBV30 and J usage is TRBJ2-3, with a tentative D call TRBD1 (7 bases). Germline V gives CDR1 GTSNPN, CDR2 SVGIG (reference sequence). The CDR3 is made up of 13 amino acids. The chain's CDR3 is CALGPGGRDTQYF. The CDR3 coding sequence is TGTGCGCTAGGCCCAGGGGGGAGAGATACGCAGTATTTT.

This chain joins TRBV27 and TRBJ2-3; D call uncertain. CDR1 is MNHEY, CDR2 SMNVEV, per germline (reference sequence). The CDR3 contains 13 residues. Trimming removed 2 bases at V and 3 bases at J, with 6 bases between. The CDR3 is CASSLQVTDTQYF. Here the CDR3 DNA reads TGTGCCAGCAGTTTACAGGTTACAGATACGCAGTATTTT.

The gene calls are TRBV10-3 and TRBJ1-5, with a tentative D call TRBD1 (5 bases). The CDR3 loop spans 16 amino acids. V lost 3 bases, J lost 0 bases, and 12 bases lay in between. Germline-derived CDR1 and CDR2 are ENHRY and SYGVKD. This CDR3 is CAISDGQGGSNQPQHF. The CDR3 DNA sequence: TGTGCCATCAGTGACGGGCAGGGAGGTAGCAATCAGCCCCAGCATTTT.

In this sample, this clone turned up a few times. J is TRBJ2-3 and V is TRBV5-1, with 10 bases fitting TRBD2. CDR1 SGHRS and CDR2 YFSETQ come from the germline V gene. CDR3 length: 17 amino acids. J was trimmed by 2 bases and V by 0 bases; bases with no gene match: 6. CDR3 DNA: TGCGCCAGCAGCTTGGGAAGTAGCGGGGGGTCCACAGATACGCAGTATTTT. Its protein product is CASSLGSSGGSTDTQYF.